This passage covers 2 T cell receptor beta chains from one sample sequenced in a study of glioma-infiltrating T cells. Using RNA template, CDR3s of TCR alpha and beta were amplified with iRepertoire arm-PCR. TCRdb re-derived calls from the multiplex PCR reads in MiXCR, one entry per CDR3 protein. The data hold about 180,000 distinct CDR3 sequences, with roughly two fifths observed a single time. The sample consisted of glioma tissue, nonneoplastic brain tissue, or PBMCs (not recorded which). The source is a human donor with low-grade glioma or glioblastoma, undergoing nonglioma brain surgery, or in good health (not recorded which).

This clonotype has just a few counts. A much larger clone lies one base from this, so it may be a read error. Written as DNA, the CDR3 is TGCAGTGGTCGGGGAGTCCAAGAGACCAAGTACTTC. The encoded protein is CSGRGVQETKYF. The chain employs TRBV20-1 and TRBJ2-5; the D gene is possibly TRBD2 (5 bases). The CDR3 runs 12 residues. Germline CDR1 DFQATT, CDR2 SNEGSKA (reference sequence).

Only a few counts were recorded for this clonotype. The chain carries TRBV5-4 and TRBJ2-7, with D possibly matching TRBD1 (5 bases). This CDR3 contains 13 residues. The germline V gene has CDR1 SGHNT and CDR2 YYREEE (reference sequence). V lost 4 bases, J lost 2 bases, and 10 bases lay in between. CDR3 nucleotides: TGTGCCAGCAGCAACAGGCAAGCCTACGAGCAGTACTTC. Protein product: CASSNRQAYEQYF.